A single sample gave rise to the 23 T cell receptor beta chains below, sequenced in a study of T-cell memory formation after mild COVID-19. TCRdb ran MiXCR on the 5' RACE reads and lists one entry per CDR3 protein. The sample has hundreds of thousands of distinct CDR3 sequences, approximately 15% seen once. The sequencing sample was made of PBMCs or a T cell subset sorted from them (not recorded which). These receptors were taken from a man younger than 30 who had mild COVID-19 (a few samples of this study predate the infection). Cell type and time point are not known.

The chain has TRBV7-2 and TRBJ2-2; weak D call: TRBD1 (7 bases). V lost 2 bases and J lost 7, with 23 bases in between. The germline gives CDR1 SGHTA, CDR2 FQGNSA. This CDR3 region has 18 residues. In DNA form, the CDR3 reads TGTGCCAGCAGCTTAAATGCCTTCGTGGCAGGGGGAGGCGGGGAGCTGTTTTTT. Its translation is CASSLNAFVAGGGGELFF.

The chain carries TRBV3-1 and TRBJ2-7, with TRBD1 identical over 8 bases. Trimming removed 8 bases from V and 6 bases from J; junction bases left unmatched: 6. The germline gives CDR1 LGHDT, CDR2 YNNKEL (reference sequence). The CDR3 sequence is 12 residues long. This CDR3 is CASGTGGREQYV. Here the CDR3 DNA reads TGTGCCAGCGGCACAGGGGGACGCGAGCAGTACGTC.

This clonotype was picked up a small number of times. The chain uses TRBV6-6 and TRBJ2-5, with D perhaps given as TRBD1 or TRBD2 (5 bases each). V was shortened by 5 bases and J by 2 bases, with 21 bases between the two germline ends. Germline loops: CDR1 MNHNY, CDR2 SVGAGI (reference sequence). The CDR3 consists of 17 residues. CDR3 in amino acids: CASSTTRDPQAQETQYF. CDR3 nucleotide sequence: TGTGCCAGCAGTACCACGAGGGACCCGCAGGCTCAAGAGACCCAGTACTTC.

The sample holds a few counts of this clonotype. The chain is built from TRBV7-9 and TRBJ2-7; D gene uncertain. CDR3 length: 17 residues. V was trimmed by 5 bases and J by 0 bases, leaving 20 bases between them. From germline, CDR1 is SEHNR and CDR2 FQNEAQ (reference sequence). CDR3 nucleotide sequence: TGTGCCAGCAGCCTGACAATTAGTAGCACCACCTCCTACGAGCAGTACGTC. Its protein is CASSLTISSTTSYEQYV.

This chain connects TRBV3-1 to TRBJ2-2; 7 bases are a match to TRBD1. J was trimmed by 6 bases and V by 2 bases; bases with no gene match: 9. This CDR3 contains 16 residues. Germline assignment: CDR1 LGHDT and CDR2 YNNKEL (reference sequence). Here the CDR3 reads CASSQPGQVSAGELFF. The DNA of the CDR3 is TGTGCCAGCAGCCAACCCGGACAGGTATCAGCCGGGGAGCTGTTTTTT.

This clonotype has just a few counts. V is TRBV20-1 and J is TRBJ2-5; D possibly corresponds to TRBD2 (6 bases). Germline assignment: CDR1 DFQATT and CDR2 SNEGSKA (reference sequence). V lost 5 bases and J 1 base, leaving 8 bases between the germline ends. The CDR3 has 12 amino acids. The CDR3 region is CSAGSGQETQYF. CDR3 DNA: TGCAGTGCTGGTAGCGGCCAAGAGACCCAGTACTTC.

The rearrangement links TRBV29-1 to TRBJ2-3; possibly TRBD2 for D (6 bases). This CDR3 has 15 amino acids. The germline V gene encodes CDR1 SQVTM and CDR2 ANQGSEA. V was cut by 7 bases and J by 0 bases, with 17 bases left in between. CDR3 nucleotides: TGCAGCGCCCCCGGTGGCGGGACTAGCACAGATACGCAGTATTTT. Encoded protein: CSAPGGGTSTDTQYF.

This clonotype was detected many times. One end of the junction varies from germline; a read error may be responsible. This chain uses TRBV5-1 with TRBJ2-5; 7 positions match TRBD2. CDR3 length equals 13 residues. The germline CDR1 and CDR2 sequences are SGHRS and YFSETQ. CDR3 residues: CASSLGGEETQYF. CDR3 nucleotides: TGTGCCAGCAGCTTGGGAGGGGAAGAGACCCAGTACTTC.

This sequence joins TRBV4-1 and TRBJ2-1, with no clear D. The germline V gene has CDR1 MGHRA and CDR2 YSYEKL. This CDR3 is built from 14 residues. V was shortened by 1 base and J by 1 base, with 5 bases between the two germline ends. The CDR3 loop reads CASSQGESYNEQFF. In DNA form, the CDR3 reads TGCGCCAGCAGCCAAGGGGAATCCTACAATGAGCAGTTCTTC.

The V and J genes are TRBV7-2 and TRBJ1-1; D gene unclear. There are 13 residues in the CDR3. Germline V gene lookup returns CDR1 SGHTA and CDR2 FQGNSA. V lost 7 bases and J lost 1, with 10 bases in between. The CDR3 nucleotides are TGTGCCAGCACCTATTTTAGGAACACTGAAGCTTTCTTT. It codes for CASTYFRNTEAFF. Combining the CDR3 with reference TRBV7-2 and TRBJ1-1 gives the whole variable domain GAGVSQSPSNKVTEKGKDVELRCDPISGHTALYWYRQSLGQGLEFLIYFQGNSAPDKSGLPSDRFSAERTGGSVSTLTIQRTQQEDSAVYLCASTYFRNTEAFFGQGTRLTVV.

This clonotype was seen a handful of times. The CDR3 bases are TGTGCCAGCAGTGGACAGGGGATAAGGGGTGAGCAGTTCTTC. This encodes CASSGQGIRGEQFF. The chain uses TRBV12-3 or TRBV12-4 and TRBJ2-1; 9 bases align to TRBD1. There are 14 residues in the CDR3. J was trimmed by 9 bases and V by 5 bases; bases with no gene match: 8.

A few counts support this clonotype. V and J are TRBV12-3 or TRBV12-4 and TRBJ2-1; 8 nucleotides match TRBD1. The J segment lost 10 bases and the V segment lost 5 bases, leaving 7 bases of the junction unmatched. There are 13 residues in the CDR3. This CDR3 reads CASSQDRAGEQFF. DNA of the CDR3: TGTGCCAGCAGTCAGGACAGGGCTGGGGAGCAGTTCTTC.

The CDR3 DNA sequence: TGCGCCAGCAGCTTGGGCATTGCCTACGAGCAGTACTTC. Translating it yields CASSLGIAYEQYF. The genes are TRBV5-1 and TRBJ2-7; D gene unclear. The V end was cut by 0 bases, the J end by 2 bases, with 6 bases between. Germline values: CDR1 SGHRS, CDR2 YFSETQ. This CDR3 has 13 residues.

The chain is built from TRBV29-1 and TRBJ1-1, with no clear D. The germline V gene encodes CDR1 SQVTM and CDR2 ANQGSEA. With 5 bases removed from V and 1 base from J, the gap between germline ends came to 5 bases. The CDR3 consists of 11 residues. DNA for the CDR3: TGCAGCGTTTTTGAGAACACTGAAGCTTTCTTT. This translates into CSVFENTEAFF.

In this sample, this clonotype turned up a few times. The gene calls are TRBV18 and TRBJ1-1; weak D call: TRBD1 (5 bases). The CDR3 consists of 14 residues. The V end lost 3 bases, the J end lost 3 bases, and 11 bases lay between the germline ends. Germline CDR1 is KGHSH and CDR2 is LQKENI. The CDR3 bases are TGTGCCAGCTCACCGTCCGGGACCTACACTGAAGCTTTCTTT. This translates into CASSPSGTYTEAFF.

This clonotype was observed a handful of times. The chain recombines TRBV5-1 with TRBJ2-5, with 7 bases identical to TRBD1. Looked up from germline, CDR1 is SGHRS and CDR2 is YFSETQ. CDR3 length equals 15 residues. With V trimmed by 7 bases and J by 2 bases, 11 bases remained unmatched. CDR3 protein: CASGDPGTVQETQYF. CDR3 nucleotide sequence: TGCGCCAGCGGCGACCCCGGGACAGTGCAAGAGACCCAGTACTTC.

This clonotype appeared a few times. The rearrangement joins TRBV9 to TRBJ1-6, with 10 bases that match TRBD1. From germline, CDR1 is SGDLS and CDR2 YYNGEE. V dropped 5 bases and J dropped 7; count of bases not matched to a gene: 6. This CDR3 contains 15 residues. The CDR3 region has the DNA TGTGCCAGCAGAGCCGACAGGGGGCAGAATTCACCCCTCCACTTT. This encodes CASRADRGQNSPLHF. The whole variable domain, filled in from reference TRBV9 and TRBJ1-6, reads DSGVTQTPKHLITATGQRVTLRCSPRSGDLSVYWYQQSLDQGLQFLIQYYNGEERAKGNILERFSAQQFPDLHSELNLSSLELGDSALYFCASRADRGQNSPLHFGNGTRLTVT.

This clonotype was recorded a few times. The J gene is TRBJ2-5, the V gene TRBV5-1; 9 bases are a match to TRBD1. V gave up 4 bases and J gave up 1 base; unmatched junction bases: 5. Germline lookup yields CDR1 SGHRS and CDR2 YFSETQ. The CDR3 has 15 amino acids. CDR3 DNA sequence: TGCGCCAGCAGCCGCCGGGACAGGGTCCAAGAGACCCAGTACTTC. Translating it yields CASSRRDRVQETQYF.

This clonotype was observed a few times. The V and J genes are TRBV7-6 and TRBJ2-1; 13 nucleotides align to TRBD2. This CDR3 region has 15 residues. Per the germline V gene, CDR1 is SGHVS and CDR2 is FNYEAQ. V dropped 5 bases and J dropped 8; count of bases not matched to a gene: 6. DNA for the CDR3: TGTGCCAGCAGCCCCCGGACTAGCGGGGGCGATGAGCAGTTCTTC. This gives the protein CASSPRTSGGDEQFF.

This clonotype was counted at least ten times. The chain carries TRBV5-1 and TRBJ1-2; TRBD1 is a possible D gene (5 bases). Germline V lookup: CDR1 SGHRS, CDR2 YFSETQ. The CDR3 length is 16 residues. V dropped 3 bases and J dropped 4 bases, with 19 bases sitting between them. CDR3 sequence reads: CASSWAGTIESYGYTF. CDR3 sequence (DNA): TGCGCCAGCAGCTGGGCCGGGACGATCGAATCCTATGGCTACACCTTC. The variable domain in full, with the rest retrieved from reference TRBV5-1 and TRBJ1-2, is KAGVTQTPRYLIKTRGQQVTLSCSPISGHRSVSWYQQTPGQGLQFLFEYFSETQRNKGNFPGRFSGRQFSNSRSEMNVSTLELGDSALYLCASSWAGTIESYGYTFGSGTRLTVV.

This clonotype came up a few times. The rearrangement joins TRBV11-3 to TRBJ2-3; 12 nucleotides align to TRBD1. The germline V gene encodes CDR1 SGHNT and CDR2 YENEEA. With 5 bases clipped from V and 5 bases from J, the junction kept 5 bases outside the gene matches. The CDR3 contains 15 residues. The CDR3 nucleotides read TGTGCCAGCAGCCCGGGACAGGGGGCCGTAGATACGCAGTATTTT. Translation: CASSPGQGAVDTQYF.

The chain recombines TRBV5-1 with TRBJ1-2; the D gene is possibly TRBD1 (5 bases). This CDR3 has 13 amino acids. Germline CDR1 reads SGHRS; CDR2 reads YFSETQ. Trimming left V 0 bases short and J 4 bases short, with 7 bases between. CDR3: CASSLGDSYGYTF. The CDR3 nucleotides are TGCGCCAGCAGCTTGGGAGACAGCTATGGCTACACCTTC. Full variable domain (remainder filled in from reference TRBV5-1 and TRBJ1-2): KAGVTQTPRYLIKTRGQQVTLSCSPISGHRSVSWYQQTPGQGLQFLFEYFSETQRNKGNFPGRFSGRQFSNSRSEMNVSTLELGDSALYLCASSLGDSYGYTFGSGTRLTVV.

This clonotype has a single count. The gene calls are TRBV5-1 and TRBJ2-3; 8 nucleotides match TRBD1. V shed 2 bases and J 3 bases; nucleotides not matched to a gene: 8. The CDR3 length is 16 residues. Germline V lookup: CDR1 SGHRS, CDR2 YFSETQ. The CDR3 sequence: CASSFDLQGATDTQYF. The CDR3 DNA is TGCGCCAGCAGCTTTGATCTCCAGGGGGCTACAGATACGCAGTATTTT.